The clone carrying this T cell receptor beta chain was picked up a small number of times. Its cognate antigen is unknown. Assay: immunoSEQ multiplex PCR; the TCRdb copy retains only in-frame clones and omits some. The sample includes 70,000 to 95,000 clones, more than 85% of them seen just once. The data belong to a study of OX40 agonist ivuxolimab in advanced cancers. Study-level results: CD8+ T cells were the subset that, on average, had more expanded clones than CD4+.

Anyone with autoimmune disease history or systemic immunosuppression was excluded. This clonotype was sampled from an adult with an advanced solid tumor such as melanoma, head and neck, liver or kidney cancer. Material: CD4+ or CD8+ T cells sorted from blood, obtained in a trial of the OX40 agonist ivuxolimab.

CDR3 sequence (DNA): TGTGCCAGCGATACTGGACAGGGGGTGAACCCCCTAGCCAAAAACATTCAGTACTTC. Its translation: CASDTGQGVNPLAKNIQYF. V and J are TRBV7-2 and TRBJ2-4, with TRBD1 matching 10 bases. The CDR3 covers 19 residues. In germline, CDR1 is SGHTA, CDR2 FQGNSA. Losses at the gene ends were 8 bases for V and 0 bases for J; bases not matched to a gene: 16.